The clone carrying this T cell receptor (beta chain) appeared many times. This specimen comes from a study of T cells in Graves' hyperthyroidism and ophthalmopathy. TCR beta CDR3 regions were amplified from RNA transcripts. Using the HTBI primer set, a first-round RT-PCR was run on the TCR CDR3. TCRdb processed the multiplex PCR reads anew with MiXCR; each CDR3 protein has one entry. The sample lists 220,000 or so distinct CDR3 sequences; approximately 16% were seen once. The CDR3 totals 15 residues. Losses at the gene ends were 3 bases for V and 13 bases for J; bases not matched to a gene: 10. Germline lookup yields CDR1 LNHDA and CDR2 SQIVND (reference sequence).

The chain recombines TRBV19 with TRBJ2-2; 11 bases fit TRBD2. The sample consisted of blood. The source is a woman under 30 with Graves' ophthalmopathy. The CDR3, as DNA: TGTGCCAGTAGTATCGGTAGCGGGAGGGCCTGGTTGCTGTTTTTT. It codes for CASSIGSGRAWLLFF.